This TCR beta chain emerged from a study of cytomegalovirus exposure and HLA in healthy donors. Broader study findings: Accurate prediction of HLA-A and HLA-B alleles (for most subjects) was reportedly achieved from TCR beta sequences.

The PCR ran on 60 Vbeta and 13 Jbeta primers. Profiling relied on immunoSEQ multiplex PCR, and the TCRdb table lists in-frame clones only, not all of them. The profile shows under 150,000 clones, 78% of them singletons. In regard to this clone: Its antigen is unidentified.

The sequence was collected from a woman aged 25 to 39 in good health and CMV-seropositive. The sample comprised PBMCs.

CDR3 nucleotide sequence: TGTGCCAGCAGTTTATTGGGAGTCGGGGAGCTGTTTTTT. Protein: CASSLLGVGELFF. The chain couples TRBV28 to TRBJ2-2; D may be TRBD2 (5 bases). Germline lookup yields CDR1 MDHEN and CDR2 SYDVKM. The CDR3 is 13 amino acids. Deletions cut 1 base from V and 7 bases from J, with 7 bases between.